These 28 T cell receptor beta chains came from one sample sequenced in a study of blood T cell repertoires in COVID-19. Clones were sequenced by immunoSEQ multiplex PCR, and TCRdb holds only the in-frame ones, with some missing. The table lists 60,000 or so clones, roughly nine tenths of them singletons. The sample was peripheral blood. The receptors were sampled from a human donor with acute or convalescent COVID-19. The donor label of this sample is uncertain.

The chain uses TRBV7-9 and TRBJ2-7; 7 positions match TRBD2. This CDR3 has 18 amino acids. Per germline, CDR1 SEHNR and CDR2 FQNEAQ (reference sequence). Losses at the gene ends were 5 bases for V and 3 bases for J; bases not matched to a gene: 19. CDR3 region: CASSNTPLWREKFYEQYF. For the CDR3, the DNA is TGTGCCAGCAGCAACACCCCCCTGTGGCGGGAGAAGTTCTACGAGCAGTACTTC.

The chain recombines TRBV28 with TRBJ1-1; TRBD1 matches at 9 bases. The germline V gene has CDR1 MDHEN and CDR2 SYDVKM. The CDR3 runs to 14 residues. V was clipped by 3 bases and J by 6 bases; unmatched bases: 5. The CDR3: CASSLGTGFSEAFF. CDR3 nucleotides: TGTGCCAGCAGTTTGGGGACAGGGTTTTCTGAAGCTTTCTTT.

CDR3 sequence reads: CASSPLRGQNQPQHF. The CDR3 nucleotides read TGTGCCAGCTCACCATTGAGGGGGCAAAATCAGCCCCAGCATTTT. The chain has TRBV18 and TRBJ1-5, with TRBD1 matching over 7 bases. V lost 2 bases to trimming and J lost 4 bases; unmatched junction nucleotides: 5. The V gene's germline CDR1 is KGHSH and CDR2 LQKENI. The CDR3 length is 15 residues.

CDR3 bases: TGCGCCAGCAGAGGCGGAACTTCCTCTGGAAACACCATATATTTT. Translation: CASRGGTSSGNTIYF. The gene calls are TRBV5-1 and TRBJ1-3; D is undetermined. Germline V gene data show CDR1 as SGHRS and CDR2 as YFSETQ. The CDR3 spans 15 residues. The V and J ends lost 5 bases and 0 bases respectively, with 12 bases between them. The variable domain in full, with the rest retrieved from reference TRBV5-1 and TRBJ1-3, is KAGVTQTPRYLIKTRGQQVTLSCSPISGHRSVSWYQQTPGQGLQFLFEYFSETQRNKGNFPGRFSGRQFSNSRSEMNVSTLELGDSALYLCASRGGTSSGNTIYFGEGSWLTVV.

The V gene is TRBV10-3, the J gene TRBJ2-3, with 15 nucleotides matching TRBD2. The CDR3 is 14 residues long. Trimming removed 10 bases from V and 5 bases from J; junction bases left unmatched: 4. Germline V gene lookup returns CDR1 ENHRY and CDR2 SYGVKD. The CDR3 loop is CATGLAGGQDTQYF. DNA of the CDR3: TGTGCCACCGGACTAGCGGGAGGGCAAGATACGCAGTATTTT.

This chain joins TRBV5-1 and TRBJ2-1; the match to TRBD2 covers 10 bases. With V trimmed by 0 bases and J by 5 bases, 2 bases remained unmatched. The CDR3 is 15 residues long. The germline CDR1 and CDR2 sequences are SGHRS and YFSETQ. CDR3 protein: CASSLVLAGDNEQFF. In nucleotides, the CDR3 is TGCGCCAGCAGCTTGGTCCTAGCGGGAGACAATGAGCAGTTCTTC.

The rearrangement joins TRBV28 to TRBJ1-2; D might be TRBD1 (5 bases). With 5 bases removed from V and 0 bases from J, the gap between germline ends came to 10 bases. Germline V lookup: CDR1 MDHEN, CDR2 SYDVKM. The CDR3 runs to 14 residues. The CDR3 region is CASSTGGANYGYTF. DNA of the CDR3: TGTGCCAGCAGTACAGGAGGGGCTAACTATGGCTACACCTTC.

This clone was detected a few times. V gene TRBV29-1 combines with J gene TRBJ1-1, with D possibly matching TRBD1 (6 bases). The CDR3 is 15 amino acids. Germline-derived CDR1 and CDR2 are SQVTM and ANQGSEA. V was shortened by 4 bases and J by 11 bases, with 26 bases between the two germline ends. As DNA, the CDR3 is TGCAGCGTTGTAAGGGGACCGCAACAGGGCAATGCTGCTTTCTTT. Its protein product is CSVVRGPQQGNAAFF.

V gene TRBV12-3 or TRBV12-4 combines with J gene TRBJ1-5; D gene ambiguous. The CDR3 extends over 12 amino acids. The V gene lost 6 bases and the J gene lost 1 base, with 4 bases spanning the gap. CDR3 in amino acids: CASSVSNQPQHF. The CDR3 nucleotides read TGTGCCAGCAGCGTGAGCAATCAGCCCCAGCATTTT.

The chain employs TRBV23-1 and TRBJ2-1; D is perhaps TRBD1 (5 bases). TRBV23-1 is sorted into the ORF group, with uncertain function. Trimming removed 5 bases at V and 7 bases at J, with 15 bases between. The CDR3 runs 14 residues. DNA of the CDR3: TGCGCCAGCAGTGGGGCAGGGAAAACGAATGAGCAGTTCTTC. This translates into CASSGAGKTNEQFF.

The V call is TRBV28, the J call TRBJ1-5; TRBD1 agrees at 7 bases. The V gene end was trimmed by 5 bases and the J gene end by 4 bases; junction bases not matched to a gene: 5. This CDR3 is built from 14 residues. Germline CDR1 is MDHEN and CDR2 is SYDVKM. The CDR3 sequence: CASSTGDGNQPQHF. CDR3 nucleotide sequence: TGTGCCAGCAGTACAGGGGATGGGAATCAGCCCCAGCATTTT. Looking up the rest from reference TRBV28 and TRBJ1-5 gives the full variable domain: DVKVTQSSRYLVKRTGEKVFLECVQDMDHENMFWYRQDPGLGLRLIYFSYDVKMKEKGDIPEGYSVSREKKERFSLILESASTNQTSMYLCASSTGDGNQPQHFGDGTRLSIL.

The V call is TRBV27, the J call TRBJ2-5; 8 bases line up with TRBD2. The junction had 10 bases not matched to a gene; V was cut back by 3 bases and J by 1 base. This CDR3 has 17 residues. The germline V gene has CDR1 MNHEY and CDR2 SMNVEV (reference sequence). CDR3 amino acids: CASSFRGLAGFQETQYF. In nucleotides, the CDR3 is TGTGCCAGCAGTTTCCGTGGCCTAGCGGGTTTCCAAGAGACCCAGTACTTC.

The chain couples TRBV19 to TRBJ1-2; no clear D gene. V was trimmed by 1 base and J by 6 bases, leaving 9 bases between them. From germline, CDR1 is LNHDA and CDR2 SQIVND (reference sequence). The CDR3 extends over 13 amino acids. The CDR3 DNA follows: TGTGCCAGTAGTATAGCACTGGTGGATGGCTACACCTTC. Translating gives CASSIALVDGYTF.

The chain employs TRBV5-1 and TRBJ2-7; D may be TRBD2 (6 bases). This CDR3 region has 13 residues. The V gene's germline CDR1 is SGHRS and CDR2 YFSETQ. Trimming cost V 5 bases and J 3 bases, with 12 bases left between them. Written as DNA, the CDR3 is TGCGCCAGCAGAGGGGACTCTGGCTACGAGCAGTACTTC. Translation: CASRGDSGYEQYF.

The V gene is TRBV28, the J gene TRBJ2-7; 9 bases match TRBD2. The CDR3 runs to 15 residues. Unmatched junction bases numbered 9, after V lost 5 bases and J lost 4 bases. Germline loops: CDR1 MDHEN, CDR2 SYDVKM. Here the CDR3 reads CASSRSGGIGYEQYV. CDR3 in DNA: TGTGCCAGCAGTAGAAGCGGGGGGATCGGTTACGAGCAGTACGTC.

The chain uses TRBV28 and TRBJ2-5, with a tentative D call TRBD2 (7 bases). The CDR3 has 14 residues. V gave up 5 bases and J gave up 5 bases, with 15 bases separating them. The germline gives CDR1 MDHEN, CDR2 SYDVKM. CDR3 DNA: TGTGCCAGCAGTGTGGGGGGGCTGGCGGAGACCCAGTACTTC. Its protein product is CASSVGGLAETQYF.

CDR3 DNA sequence: TGTGCCAGCAGCTCGACAGCTAGCACAGATACGCAGTATTTT. Translating it yields CASSSTASTDTQYF. V gene TRBV7-8 combines with J gene TRBJ2-3, with D possibly matching TRBD1 (5 bases). CDR1 SGHVS and CDR2 FQNEAQ come from the germline V gene. This CDR3 region has 14 residues. Deletions cut 4 bases from V and 0 bases from J, with 8 bases between.

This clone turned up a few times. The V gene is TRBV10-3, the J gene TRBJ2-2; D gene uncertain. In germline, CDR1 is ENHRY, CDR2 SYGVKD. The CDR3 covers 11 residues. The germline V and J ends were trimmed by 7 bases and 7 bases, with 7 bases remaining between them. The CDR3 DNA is TGTGCCATCAACGCAGGCGGGGAGCTGTTTTTT. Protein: CAINAGGELFF.

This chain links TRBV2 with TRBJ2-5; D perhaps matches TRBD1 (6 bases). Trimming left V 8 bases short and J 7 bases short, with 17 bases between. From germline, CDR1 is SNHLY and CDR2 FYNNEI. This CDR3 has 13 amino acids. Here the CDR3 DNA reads TGTGCCAGCGTCCGGGACCCACAGGGGACCCAGTACTTC. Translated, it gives CASVRDPQGTQYF.

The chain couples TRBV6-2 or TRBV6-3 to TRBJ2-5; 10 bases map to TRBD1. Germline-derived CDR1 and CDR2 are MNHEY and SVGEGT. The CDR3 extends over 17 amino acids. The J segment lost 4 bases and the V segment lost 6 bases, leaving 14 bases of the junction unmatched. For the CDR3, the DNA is TGTGCCAGCAGCCCAGGCAGGACAGGGGGTCTTGCAGAGACCCAGTACTTC. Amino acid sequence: CASSPGRTGGLAETQYF.

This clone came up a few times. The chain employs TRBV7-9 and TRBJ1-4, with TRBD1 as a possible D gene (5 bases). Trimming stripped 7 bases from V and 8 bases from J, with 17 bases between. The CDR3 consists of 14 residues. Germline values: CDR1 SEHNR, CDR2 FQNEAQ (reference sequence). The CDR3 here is CASTSGTFREKLFF. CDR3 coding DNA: TGTGCCAGCACCTCCGGGACTTTTCGGGAAAAACTGTTTTTT.

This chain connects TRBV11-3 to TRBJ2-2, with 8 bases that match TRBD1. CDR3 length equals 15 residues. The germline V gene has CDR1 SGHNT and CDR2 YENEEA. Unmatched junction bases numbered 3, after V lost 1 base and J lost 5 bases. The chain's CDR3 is CASSLGQGRTGELFF. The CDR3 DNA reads TGTGCCAGCAGCTTAGGACAGGGGAGGACCGGGGAGCTGTTTTTT.

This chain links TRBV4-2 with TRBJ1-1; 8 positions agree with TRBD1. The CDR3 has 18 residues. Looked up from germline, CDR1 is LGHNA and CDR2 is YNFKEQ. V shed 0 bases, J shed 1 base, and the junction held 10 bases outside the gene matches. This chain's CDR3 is CASSQDSRTGSKNTEAFF. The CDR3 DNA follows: TGTGCCAGCAGCCAAGATAGCCGGACAGGGAGTAAGAACACTGAAGCTTTCTTT.

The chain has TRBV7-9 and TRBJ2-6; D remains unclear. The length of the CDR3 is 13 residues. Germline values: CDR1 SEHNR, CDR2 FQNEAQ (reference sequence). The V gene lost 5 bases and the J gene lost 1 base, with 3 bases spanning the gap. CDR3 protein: CASSPSGANVLTF. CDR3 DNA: TGTGCCAGCAGCCCGTCTGGGGCCAACGTCCTGACTTTC.

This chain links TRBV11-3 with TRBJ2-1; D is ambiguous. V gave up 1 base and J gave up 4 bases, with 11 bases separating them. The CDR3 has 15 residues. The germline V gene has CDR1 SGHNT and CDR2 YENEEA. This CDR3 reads CASSLVRLRYNEQFF. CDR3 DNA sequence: TGTGCCAGCAGCTTAGTGCGCCTGAGATACAATGAGCAGTTCTTC. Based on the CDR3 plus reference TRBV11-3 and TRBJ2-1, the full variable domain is EAGVVQSPRYKIIEKKQPVAFWCNPISGHNTLYWYLQNLGQGPELLIRYENEEAVDDSQLPKDRFSAERLKGVDSTLKIQPAELGDSAVYLCASSLVRLRYNEQFFGPGTRLTVL.

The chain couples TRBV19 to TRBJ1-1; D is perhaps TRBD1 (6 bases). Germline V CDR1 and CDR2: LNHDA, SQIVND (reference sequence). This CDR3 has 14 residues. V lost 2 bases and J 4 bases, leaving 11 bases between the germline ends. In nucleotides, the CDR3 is TGTGCCAGTAGTATACAGGGGTGGTCCACTGAAGCTTTCTTT. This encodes CASSIQGWSTEAFF. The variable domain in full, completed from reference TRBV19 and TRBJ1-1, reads DGGITQSPKYLFRKEGQNVTLSCEQNLNHDAMYWYRQDPGQGLRLIYYSQIVNDFQKGDIAEGYSVSREKKESFPLTVTSAQKNPTAFYLCASSIQGWSTEAFFGQGTRLTVV.

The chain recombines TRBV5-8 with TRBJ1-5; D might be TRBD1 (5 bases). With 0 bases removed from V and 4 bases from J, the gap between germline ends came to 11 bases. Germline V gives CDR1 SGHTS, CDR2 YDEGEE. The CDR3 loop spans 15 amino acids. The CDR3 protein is CASSLEQGQNQPQHF. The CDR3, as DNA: TGTGCCAGCAGCTTGGAGCAGGGCCAGAATCAGCCCCAGCATTTT. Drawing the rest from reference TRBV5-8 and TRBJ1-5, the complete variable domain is EAGVTQSPTHLIKTRGQQATLRCSPISGHTSVYWYQQALGLGLQFLLWYDEGEERNRGNFPPRFSGRQFPNYSSELNVNALELEDSALYLCASSLEQGQNQPQHFGDGTRLSIL.

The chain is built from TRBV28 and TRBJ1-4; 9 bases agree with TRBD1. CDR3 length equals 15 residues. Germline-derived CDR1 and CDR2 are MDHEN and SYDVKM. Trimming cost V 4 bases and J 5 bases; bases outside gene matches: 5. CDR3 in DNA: TGTGCCAGCAGTTCGCTCGGACAGGGGAATGAAAAACTGTTTTTT. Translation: CASSSLGQGNEKLFF.